The 9 T cell receptor beta chains given below trace back to one sample, sequenced in a study of T cell responses to AZD1222 COVID-19 vaccine (TCRdb year 2021). Sample time point, as interpreted from the label and publication: about 28 days (+/-7) after the second vaccine dose. Receptor libraries were prepared by the immunoSEQ multiplex PCR assay. Imported from immuneACCESS, the table was reduced by TCRdb to in-frame sequences with V and J called. These copies leave out some clones; in studies compared against another copy, an unresolved V gene accounts for under half, and the cause of the remainder is not known. The table for this sample lists 120,000 to 150,000 clones; 88% of them were counted only once. 3% to 4% of the sample is in the top ten clones. Sample: peripheral blood, taken 28 days after the second AZD1222 dose. These receptors all come from an adult who received the AZD1222 COVID-19 vaccine.

This rearrangement joins TRBV11-3 to TRBJ2-1; 10 positions match TRBD1. Per the germline V gene, CDR1 is SGHNT and CDR2 is YENEEA. This CDR3 region has 16 residues. With V trimmed by 2 bases and J by 2 bases, 3 bases remained unmatched. The CDR3 here is CASSLSGTGAYNEQFF. The CDR3 DNA reads TGTGCCAGCAGCTTATCCGGGACAGGGGCCTACAATGAGCAGTTCTTC.

This chain connects TRBV12-3 or TRBV12-4 to TRBJ1-1; D gene ambiguous. Trimming left V 3 bases short and J 6 bases short, with 11 bases between. The CDR3 is made up of 13 amino acids. CDR3 loop: CASSLWGSAEAFF. Here the CDR3 DNA reads TGTGCCAGCAGTTTGTGGGGTTCGGCTGAAGCTTTCTTT.

This sequence joins TRBV4-1 and TRBJ2-1; tentatively, D is TRBD2 (5 bases). From germline, CDR1 is MGHRA and CDR2 YSYEKL. Trimming cost V 0 bases and J 6 bases, with 15 bases left between them. CDR3 length equals 16 residues. CDR3 loop: CASSQEFGGRGNEQFF. CDR3 nucleotide sequence: TGCGCCAGCAGCCAAGAGTTTGGCGGCCGGGGCAATGAGCAGTTCTTC.

In DNA, the CDR3 is TGTGCCAGCAGCTTAAGGGCGGCCACAGATACGCAGTATTTT. This gives the protein CASSLRAATDTQYF. This chain connects TRBV7-3 to TRBJ2-3, with D unresolved. The CDR3 runs 14 residues. The germline V gene encodes CDR1 SGHTA and CDR2 FQGTGA. The germline V and J ends were trimmed by 1 base and 2 bases, with 7 bases remaining between them.

The chain has TRBV11-2 and TRBJ2-1; tentatively, D is TRBD1 (5 bases). The V and J ends lost 5 bases and 0 bases respectively, with 14 bases between them. CDR1 is SGHAT, CDR2 FQNNGV, per germline. The CDR3 has 16 residues. The CDR3 DNA reads as TGTGCCAGCAGCCCAGTCCGGACAAGCTCCTACAATGAGCAGTTCTTC. Protein product: CASSPVRTSSYNEQFF.

The chain recombines TRBV27 with TRBJ1-5; no reliable D call. V shed 3 bases and J shed 1 base, with 7 bases lying between them. The germline CDR1 and CDR2 sequences are MNHEY and SMNVEV (reference sequence). This CDR3 region has 14 residues. CDR3 sequence (DNA): TGTGCCAGCAGTTTCTACGGAAGCAATCAGCCCCAGCATTTT. This translates into CASSFYGSNQPQHF.

CDR3 nucleotide sequence: TGCGCCAGCAGGGGACCCGGGACTAGCGACTACAATGAGCAGTTCTTC. This sequence encodes CASRGPGTSDYNEQFF. The chain employs TRBV5-1 and TRBJ2-1; the match to TRBD2 covers 10 bases. The length of the CDR3 is 16 residues. With 5 bases clipped from V and 3 bases from J, the junction kept 8 bases outside the gene matches. Looked up from germline, CDR1 is SGHRS and CDR2 is YFSETQ.

The chain employs TRBV18 and TRBJ1-1, with D perhaps TRBD1 (6 bases). The length of the CDR3 is 14 residues. The V end lost 6 bases, the J end lost 1 base, and 12 bases lay between the germline ends. CDR1 is KGHSH and CDR2 is LQKENI in the germline V gene. CDR3 coding DNA: TGTGCCAGCTCTCCGACGACAGGGAACACTGAAGCTTTCTTT. This codes for CASSPTTGNTEAFF.

The CDR3: CASSHPGTGSNEQFF. In DNA form, the CDR3 reads TGTGCCAGCAGCCACCCCGGGACAGGGAGCAATGAGCAGTTCTTC. The chain combines TRBV3-1 (or the pseudogene TRBV3-2) with TRBJ2-1, with 9 nucleotides matching TRBD1. CDR3 length: 15 amino acids. Germline CDR1 reads LGHDT; CDR2 reads YNNKEL (reference sequence). Trimming took 3 bases from V and 6 from J; bases not matched to a gene: 6.